This T cell receptor (beta chain) appears in the sequencing data of a study of PD-1 blockade in classical Hodgkin lymphoma. Study-level information: Each patient was given nivolumab 3 mg/kg through a vein every 2 weeks.

Each and every patient relapsed after autologous stem cell transplantation, and patients got differing brentuximab vedotin exposure. Thawed PBMCs were the source of CD4+ T cells, purified by magnetic negative selection. V gave up 1 base and J gave up 2 bases; unmatched junction bases: 9. The CDR3 consists of 18 residues. Germline CDR1 and CDR2: MGHRA and YSYEKL. This clone came up once. The antigen remains unidentified. Study-level points and caveats: Diminished baseline TCR diversity has been reported in newly diagnosed patients relative to healthy donors.

Sequencing used immunoSEQ multiplex PCR; TCRdb keeps in-frame clones, though not all of them. The sample consists of about 13,000 clones, 75% to 90% of them appearing once. This chain uses TRBV4-1 with TRBJ2-1, with 9 bases identical to TRBD2. This sequence originates from a human donor with classical Hodgkin lymphoma. Sequencing used CD4+ T cells from blood, obtained at baseline. The CDR3, as DNA: TGCGCCAGCAGCCAAGGGACTCTAGCGGGACCAGCCTACAATGAGCAGTTCTTC. It is translated as CASSQGTLAGPAYNEQFF.